This T cell receptor beta chain was observed in a study of blood T cell repertoires in COVID-19. Repertoires were generated with immunoSEQ multiplex PCR, while TCRdb's copy carries only in-frame clones and drops some. The data contain roughly 120,000 clones, over 65% of them singletons. V shed 1 base, J shed 4 bases, and the junction held 4 bases outside the gene matches. Germline V gene lookup returns CDR1 SEHNR and CDR2 FQNEAQ (reference sequence). The CDR3 has 15 amino acids. Sequencing was done on a sample of peripheral blood. The chain is built from TRBV7-9 and TRBJ2-1, with 7 bases that match TRBD2. The receptor was derived from a woman in her fifties or sixties with acute or convalescent COVID-19. This CDR3 reads CASSLDISGYNEQFF. CDR3 in DNA: TGTGCCAGCAGCTTAGATATTAGCGGGTACAATGAGCAGTTCTTC.